One sample yielded the 15 T cell receptor beta chains listed below, sequenced in a study of T cells in Graves' hyperthyroidism and ophthalmopathy. TCR beta CDR3 sequences were amplified from RNA transcripts. A set of HTBI primers served as the primers for a first-round RT-PCR of the TCR CDR3. Each CDR3 protein is one row after TCRdb ran MiXCR on the multiplex PCR reads. Of 550,000 to 800,000 distinct CDR3 sequences listed, roughly a sixth are singletons. Input material: blood. These TCRs come from a man aged 50 or older with Graves' hyperthyroidism.

This clonotype was seen ten or more times. V and J are TRBV19 and TRBJ1-2; maybe TRBD1 (5 bases). Germline CDR1 reads LNHDA; CDR2 reads SQIVND (reference sequence). Trimming shortened V by 4 bases and J by 8 bases, and 17 bases separated the two germline ends. The CDR3 consists of 14 residues. The CDR3 protein is CASSRVDTFGGYTF. Written as DNA, the CDR3 is TGTGCCAGTAGTAGGGTGGACACGTTTGGCGGCTACACCTTC.

This clonotype occurred many times. The rearrangement joins TRBV3-1 to TRBJ2-1; D is uncertain. The ends were cut back, 3 bases at V and 6 bases at J, with 12 bases in the middle. There are 14 residues in the CDR3. The V gene's germline CDR1 is LGHDT and CDR2 YNNKEL (reference sequence). CDR3 loop: CASSQYNPVNEQFF. The CDR3 nucleotides read TGTGCCAGCAGCCAGTACAACCCAGTCAATGAGCAGTTCTTC.

The V and J genes are TRBV5-4 and TRBJ1-6; D call uncertain. The CDR3 sequence is 14 residues long. V was pared by 2 bases and J by 10 bases, with 13 bases between. CDR1 is SGHNT, CDR2 YYREEE, per germline (reference sequence). The CDR3 DNA reads as TGTGCCAGCAGCTTTACCTTAAGCAGCTCACCCCTCCACTTT. As protein: CASSFTLSSSPLHF. The variable domain in full, with the rest retrieved from reference TRBV5-4 and TRBJ1-6, is ETGVTQSPTHLIKTRGQQVTLRCSSQSGHNTVSWYQQALGQGPQFIFQYYREEENGRGNFPPRFSGLQFPNYSSELNVNALELDDSALYLCASSFTLSSSPLHFGNGTRLTVT.

The DNA of the CDR3 is TGCGCCAGCAGCTCTTGGTCGGCGGCCACTGAAGCTTTCTTT. Translation: CASSSWSAATEAFF. The J gene is TRBJ1-1, the V gene TRBV5-1; D is unclear. V was pared by 3 bases and J by 4 bases, with 13 bases between. This CDR3 contains 14 residues. Germline assignment: CDR1 SGHRS and CDR2 YFSETQ.

This clonotype came up many times. The V call is TRBV2, the J call TRBJ2-5; TRBD1 might be the D (6 bases). The CDR3 is 13 residues long. With 8 bases removed from V and 4 bases from J, the gap between germline ends came to 14 bases. Germline values: CDR1 SNHLY, CDR2 FYNNEI. CDR3 sequence: CASQGPGVETQYF. The CDR3 DNA reads TGTGCCAGCCAAGGACCAGGGGTAGAGACCCAGTACTTC.

The sample holds many counts of this clonotype. In nucleotides, the CDR3 is TGTGCCAGCAGCTTAGTCCTAGCGGAGACTAGCACAGATACGCAGTATTTT. Translating gives CASSLVLAETSTDTQYF. V is TRBV11-1 and J is TRBJ2-3, with 7 bases aligning to TRBD2. The CDR3 loop spans 17 amino acids. In germline, CDR1 is SGHAT, CDR2 FQDESV (reference sequence). Trimming took 1 base from V and 0 from J; bases not matched to a gene: 7.

In its sample, this clonotype was seen a few times. The chain recombines TRBV6-1 with TRBJ1-5; no firm D call. The CDR3 sequence is 15 residues long. The V and J ends lost 4 bases and 1 base respectively, with 11 bases between them. Germline CDR1 and CDR2: MNHNS and SASEGT. The CDR3 protein is CASSVTFLSNQPQHF. The CDR3 nucleotides are TGTGCCAGCAGTGTGACCTTTCTCAGCAATCAGCCCCAGCATTTT.

This clonotype has just a few counts. The DNA of the CDR3 is TGTGCCAGCAGTTACTCGCGGGAGGGCAGAGAGACCCAGTACTTC. This gives the protein CASSYSREGRETQYF. This sequence joins TRBV6-6 and TRBJ2-5; TRBD2 agrees at 9 bases. V shed 0 bases, J shed 4 bases, and the junction held 3 bases outside the gene matches. CDR1 is MNHNY, CDR2 SVGAGI, per germline (reference sequence). CDR3 size: 15 residues.

This clonotype was observed at least ten times. The chain recombines TRBV30 with TRBJ1-5; TRBD1 might be the D (5 bases). Germline assignment: CDR1 GTSNPN and CDR2 SVGIG (reference sequence). The CDR3 is made up of 14 amino acids. The V end lost 1 base, the J end lost 8 bases, and 15 bases lay between the germline ends. This CDR3 reads CAWSGAWGREPQHF. The CDR3 DNA reads TGTGCCTGGAGTGGTGCCTGGGGACGGGAGCCCCAGCATTTT.

Of note for this clonotype: The junction shows a germline mismatch at one end, possibly a read error. This chain uses TRBV24-1 with TRBJ2-5; D possibly corresponds to TRBD1 (5 bases). CDR1 and CDR2 (germline): KGHDR, SFDVKD. This CDR3 has 14 amino acids. The CDR3 region has the DNA TGTACCACCAGTGATTTAGCAGGGTCAGAGACCCAGTACTTC. Protein: CTTSDLAGSETQYF.

The chain employs TRBV18 and TRBJ1-1; a possible D gene is TRBD1 (5 bases). CDR3 length equals 13 residues. The germline V gene has CDR1 KGHSH and CDR2 LQKENI. V gave up 5 bases and J gave up 5 bases, with 12 bases separating them. CDR3 region: CASSGDRTTEAFF. CDR3 in DNA: TGTGCCAGCTCAGGTGACAGAACGACTGAAGCTTTCTTT.

The chain joins TRBV7-3 to TRBJ2-2, with 8 bases matching TRBD1. Germline V gives CDR1 SGHTA, CDR2 FQGTGA. The V segment lost 5 bases and the J segment 0 bases; nucleotides outside the gene matches: 5. The CDR3 runs to 16 residues. The chain's CDR3 is CASSTQGAPNTGELFF. Here the CDR3 DNA reads TGTGCCAGCAGCACCCAGGGGGCCCCGAACACCGGGGAGCTGTTTTTT. The full variable domain, completed using reference TRBV7-3 and TRBJ2-2, is GAGVSQTPSNKVTEKGKYVELRCDPISGHTALYWYRQSLGQGPEFLIYFQGTGAADDSGLPNDRFFAVRPEGSVSTLKIQRTERGDSAVYLCASSTQGAPNTGELFFGEGSRLTVL.

This clonotype has ten or more counts. This chain joins TRBV24-1 and TRBJ1-2; D is ambiguous. Trimming took off 2 bases at V and 2 bases at J, with 8 bases between the two ends. The CDR3 spans 14 residues. Germline assignment: CDR1 KGHDR and CDR2 SFDVKD. The CDR3 spells CATSDYPLNYGYTF. CDR3 coding DNA: TGTGCCACCAGTGATTACCCGTTGAACTATGGCTACACCTTC.

The genes are TRBV2 and TRBJ2-7; D is possibly TRBD1 or TRBD2 (5 bases each). Germline loops: CDR1 SNHLY, CDR2 FYNNEI. The CDR3 extends over 14 amino acids. With 7 bases removed from V and 3 bases from J, the gap between germline ends came to 16 bases. The CDR3 DNA follows: TGTGCCAGCAACCCAGGCGAGGGGAGCTACGAGCAGTACTTC. Its protein is CASNPGEGSYEQYF. The full variable domain, in which reference TRBV2 and TRBJ2-7 provide the parts outside the CDR3, is EPEVTQTPSHQVTQMGQEVILRCVPISNHLYFYWYRQILGQKVEFLVSFYNNEISEKSEIFDDQFSVERPDGSNFTLKIRSTKLEDSAMYFCASNPGEGSYEQYFGPGTRLTVT.

The chain joins TRBV24-1 to TRBJ1-2, with a tentative D call TRBD1 (5 bases). This CDR3 has 13 residues. With 4 bases removed from V and 4 bases from J, the gap between germline ends came to 9 bases. Germline assignment: CDR1 KGHDR and CDR2 SFDVKD. The CDR3, as DNA: TGTGCCACCAGTGACCAGACAGTCTATGGCTACACCTTC. Encoded protein: CATSDQTVYGYTF.